The rows below give T cell receptor beta chains drawn from one sample of a study of shared clonotypes between healthy human individuals. Clones were read by immunoSEQ multiplex PCR, and TCRdb kept only the in-frame ones, dropping some. The sample has millions of clones, approximately 95% seen once. Source material: naive CD8+ T cells sorted from blood. The source of these receptors is a man between 18 and 29 years old in good health. Each CDR3 is given with its conserved first and last residue. A D gene is named only where the DNA matches it firmly. Not all rows give a size; the values are once, few, many and, for expanded clones, a class.

J gene,clone size,D gene,V gene,CDR3 DNA,CDR3 protein
TRBJ2-1,.,.,TRBV5-1,TGCGCCAGCAACCCCATGGGGGGGGCCTCCTACAATGAGCAGTTCTTC,CASNPMGGASYNEQFF
TRBJ2-7,.,.,TRBV4-1,TGCGCCAGCAGCTTGGCGACAGACTACGAGCAGTACTTC,CASSLATDYEQYF
TRBJ2-1,.,TRBD1,TRBV2,TGTGCCAGCGCGGGACCGGGACAGGGTACTAATGAGCAGTTCTTC,CASAGPGQGTNEQFF
TRBJ2-1,.,.,TRBV4-3,TGCGCCAGCAGCCAAGATTTTTCAGCCTACAATGAGCAGTTCTTC,CASSQDFSAYNEQFF
TRBJ1-2,once,.,TRBV5-1,TGCGCCAGCAGCAGCACCCCAGGGGACGTCTATGGCTACACCTTC,CASSSTPGDVYGYTF
TRBJ1-5,.,.,TRBV28,TGTGCCAGCAGTTTAGGGTTTGTAGGGGTTTTCGGTCAGCCCCAGCATTTT,CASSLGFVGVFGQPQHF
TRBJ2-7,.,.,TRBV30,TGTGCCTGGAGTGTAGGCCTTGAGCGATCCTTC,CAWSVGLERSF
TRBJ2-5,.,TRBD1,TRBV6-5,TGTGCCAGCAGGGGAGGGACAGGGATTTTAGAGACCCAGTACTTC,CASRGGTGILETQYF
TRBJ2-7,.,.,TRBV10-2,TGCGCCAGCAGCCCCCTCGCTGAGCAGTACTTC,CASSPLAEQYF
TRBJ2-7,once,TRBD1,TRBV9,TGTGCCAGCAGCGTATCTGGACAGGGTTCCTACGAGCAGTACTTC,CASSVSGQGSYEQYF
TRBJ2-7,.,TRBD2,TRBV19,TGTGCCAGTGGGGGGGAGAACACCGACGAGCAGTACTTC,CASGGENTDEQYF
TRBJ1-1,.,.,TRBV7-9,TGTGCCAGCAGCTCAGAGGTGGCTTTGAACACTGAAGCTTTCTTT,CASSSEVALNTEAFF
TRBJ2-7,.,.,TRBV11-2,TGTGCCAGCAGCCTAGGACACCTCTACGAGCAGTACTTC,CASSLGHLYEQYF
TRBJ2-7,.,TRBD2,TRBV11-2,TGTGCCAGCAGCTTAGACCCCGGAGCGGGAGGCTACGAGCAGTACTTC,CASSLDPGAGGYEQYF
TRBJ2-1,.,.,TRBV27,TGTGCCAGCAGTACCACTCAACTATCCTACAATGAGCAGTTCTTC,CASSTTQLSYNEQFF
TRBJ2-2,.,TRBD1,TRBV30,TGTGCCTGGAGTTCAACAGGGGGCCACGGGGAGCTGTTTTTT,CAWSSTGGHGELFF
TRBJ2-7,once,TRBD1,TRBV19,TGTGCCAGTAGTACCGGCGATGGACAGGTCATTGGGTCCGAGCAGTACTTC,CASSTGDGQVIGSEQYF
TRBJ1-6,.,.,TRBV14,TGTGCCAGCAGCCAAGGGGCACCTAGCTCCTATAATTCACCCCTCCACTTT,CASSQGAPSSYNSPLHF
TRBJ1-6,.,.,TRBV12-5,TGTGCTAGTGGTACCCCTCTCCAAACGGCCTATAATTCACCCCTCCACTTT,CASGTPLQTAYNSPLHF
TRBJ2-1,.,.,TRBV27,TGTGCCAGCAGTTCCTGGACTGGTCATAGTGAGCAGTTCTTC,CASSSWTGHSEQFF
TRBJ2-1,.,.,TRBV7-3,TGTGCCAGCAGCCTCCTTTGGGGTGATGAGCAGTTCTTC,CASSLLWGDEQFF
TRBJ1-5,.,.,TRBV28,TGTGCCAGCAGCGATGTACCGGGTCAGCCCCAGCATTTT,CASSDVPGQPQHF
TRBJ1-1,.,.,TRBV6-5,TGTGCCAGCAGTTACGCAGGGGAGCAGAACACTGAAGCTTTCTTT,CASSYAGEQNTEAFF
TRBJ2-5,.,.,TRBV7-2,TGTGCCAGCAGCTCCTCCTATGAGACCCAGTACTTC,CASSSSYETQYF
TRBJ1-2,.,.,TRBV7-9,TGTGCCAGCACTTCTTCGTCTTCAGCTAACTATGGCTACACCTTC,CASTSSSSANYGYTF
TRBJ2-2,.,.,TRBV7-9,TGTGCCAGCAGCGCAACAGGGGAGGGGATTGCCGGGGAGCTGTTTTTT,CASSATGEGIAGELFF
TRBJ2-7,.,.,TRBV10-2,TGCGCCAGCAGTGATTTAGGTCCGGAGCAGTACTTC,CASSDLGPEQYF
TRBJ1-1,.,.,TRBV30,TGTGCCTGGAGCATGGGCCCGAACACTGAAGCTTTCTTT,CAWSMGPNTEAFF
TRBJ2-7,.,TRBD2,TRBV5-1,TGCGCCAGCAGCTTGGTAAGCGGGAACTCCTACGAGCAGTACTTC,CASSLVSGNSYEQYF
TRBJ2-7,.,.,TRBV12-5,TGTGCTAGTGGTTTGGAGACGGAGGACACCCGGGGTTACGAGCAGTACTTC,CASGLETEDTRGYEQYF
TRBJ2-7,.,.,TRBV19,TGTGCCAGTAGTATACTCAGCGGGCCTTTCTACGAGCAGTACTTC,CASSILSGPFYEQYF
TRBJ1-2,once,.,TRBV7-9,TGTGCCAGCAGCTTAGCCTATTACTGGGGCTACACCTTC,CASSLAYYWGYTF
TRBJ1-1,.,.,TRBV2,TGTGCCAGCAGTGAATACGGCACCTCCGTGATGAACACTGAAGCTTTCTTT,CASSEYGTSVMNTEAFF
TRBJ2-5,once,.,TRBV2,TGTGCCAGCAGTAGCGGATTTTACCAAGAGACCCAGTACTTC,CASSSGFYQETQYF
TRBJ2-7,.,.,TRBV7-9,TGTGCCAGCAGCTTAGATGGACAGTACGAGCAGTACTTC,CASSLDGQYEQYF
TRBJ2-1,.,.,TRBV4-1,TGCGCCAGCAGCCAAGATAAGAGGAAGCGGTTCTTC,CASSQDKRKRFF
TRBJ2-4,.,.,TRBV6-1,TGTGCCAGCAGTGATCCCGGGCACGGGGACATTCAGTACTTC,CASSDPGHGDIQYF
TRBJ1-6,.,.,TRBV19,TGTGCCAGTAGTACCTCTCAGGGGTATACGGCCCTCCACTTT,CASSTSQGYTALHF
TRBJ2-5,.,.,TRBV18,TGTGCCAGCTCACTTCCTGGGTTGGAGACCCAGTACTTC,CASSLPGLETQYF
TRBJ1-2,.,.,TRBV30,TGTGCCTGGAGTGTACAGGCCACCTCTAACTATGGCTACACCTTC,CAWSVQATSNYGYTF
TRBJ2-5,once,.,TRBV6-5,TGTGCCAGCAGTTACTCCCCAGGAATGGAGACCCAGTACTTC,CASSYSPGMETQYF
TRBJ2-7,.,TRBD2,TRBV4-1,TGCGCCAGCAGCCCGGGGGGCCTAGCGGGAGGTAACTACGAGCAGTACTTC,CASSPGGLAGGNYEQYF
TRBJ2-1,.,TRBD2,TRBV2,TGTGCCAGCAGTGCCCCTAGCGGGAGGGCCCCCTACAATGAGCAGTTCTTC,CASSAPSGRAPYNEQFF
TRBJ1-6,.,.,TRBV28,TGTGCCAGCAGTCCCCCCGGAGAGGGGTTCTCACCCCTCCACTTT,CASSPPGEGFSPLHF
TRBJ2-1,.,TRBD2,TRBV7-8,TGTGCCAGCAGTCTCGGACTAGCGGGGGAGCAGTTCTTC,CASSLGLAGEQFF
TRBJ2-2,.,.,TRBV2,TGTGCCAGCCTGACTGGGAACACCGGGGAGCTGTTTTTT,CASLTGNTGELFF